Sequencing of this T cell receptor beta chain was carried out in a study of blood T cell repertoires in COVID-19. Study context: Sites in the United States, Italy and Spain provided acute and convalescent COVID-19 samples. Sample material is recorded as cDNA or gDNA derived from T cells, B-cell-depleted T cells, or PBMCs.

This clone was seen more than once but under ten times. The CDR3 is 14 residues long. The germline CDR1 and CDR2 sequences are SGHTA and FQGNSA. V trimming: 5 bases; J trimming: 7 bases; junction bases outside the gene matches: 8. Per the authors' pipeline: Nucleated cell number was recorded as an estimate derived from reference gene primer amplification. This table comes from immunoSEQ multiplex PCR, and its TCRdb copy is limited to in-frame clones, with some not included. V and J calls and clone size are those listed in that table; D and trimming were worked out from the DNA. The sample lists 65,000 to 90,000 clones; roughly 86% were seen once.

The receptor was derived from a man in his fifties or sixties with acute or convalescent COVID-19. The chain has TRBV7-2 and TRBJ1-3, with 7 bases aligning to TRBD1. Sequencing was carried out using peripheral blood. The CDR3 here is CASSPTGDGNTIYF. The CDR3 DNA is TGTGCCAGCAGCCCTACAGGGGATGGGAACACCATATATTTT.